These 10 T cell receptor beta chains came from one sample sequenced in a study of esophageal squamous cell carcinoma under preoperative chemotherapy. TCRdb re-called the PCR reads through MiXCR, storing one row per CDR3 protein. This table has roughly 10,000 distinct CDR3 sequences, around 63% appearing once. Time point meaning: after preoperative PTX-NDP chemotherapy. Specimen collection occurred from a patient given preoperative chemotherapy. These receptors were taken from a human donor with esophageal squamous cell carcinoma. The donor label of this sample is uncertain.

The V call is TRBV10-1, the J call TRBJ2-1; D unclear. The CDR3 sequence is 12 residues long. Germline assignment: CDR1 WNHNN and CDR2 SYGVQD (reference sequence). Trimming pared 3 bases from V and 10 bases from J, leaving 10 bases between. CDR3 protein: CASSDPDVEQFF. The CDR3 nucleotides are TGCGCCAGCAGTGATCCGGATGTGGAGCAGTTCTTC.

This clonotype was seen more than once but under ten times. The chain is built from TRBV6-5 and TRBJ2-5; TRBD2 aligns across 9 bases. J was trimmed by 4 bases and V by 4 bases; bases with no gene match: 13. This CDR3 is 17 amino acids long. Germline V gene lookup returns CDR1 MNHEY and CDR2 SVGAGI. Here the CDR3 reads CASSSTLAGGRRETQYF. CDR3 DNA: TGTGCCAGCAGTTCCACCCTGGCGGGAGGGCGACGAGAGACCCAGTACTTC.

The chain combines TRBV7-6 with TRBJ2-1; D is uncertain. The J call may be wrong; the DNA end is better matched by TRBJ2-7. The CDR3 is made up of 13 amino acids. In germline, CDR1 is SGHVS, CDR2 FNYEAQ. CDR3 sequence: CASSFNPTYEQYF. The CDR3, as DNA: TGTGCCAGCAGCTTCAACCCAACCTACGAGCAGTACTTC.

The chain is built from TRBV6-5 and TRBJ1-1; 8 bases fit TRBD1. Germline-derived CDR1 and CDR2 are MNHEY and SVGAGI. The CDR3 extends over 16 amino acids. The trim removed 3 bases at V and 0 bases at J, leaving 6 bases unmatched. The CDR3 coding sequence is TGTGCCAGCAGTTATCTCAGGGGGCTCGTGAACACTGAAGCTTTCTTT. This sequence encodes CASSYLRGLVNTEAFF.

By sample fraction, this clonotype is medium-sized. J is TRBJ2-1 and V is TRBV7-3; D call uncertain. The CDR3 has 17 residues. V shed 0 bases and J shed 0 bases, with 12 bases lying between them. Looked up from germline, CDR1 is SGHTA and CDR2 is FQGTGA. The CDR3 is CASSLTATPSSYNEQFF. CDR3 nucleotides: TGTGCCAGCAGCTTAACCGCCACTCCGAGCTCCTACAATGAGCAGTTCTTC.

V gene TRBV6-1 combines with J gene TRBJ2-4; D is perhaps TRBD1 or TRBD2 (5 bases each). Per germline, CDR1 MNHNS and CDR2 SASEGT. This CDR3 has 16 residues. V gave up 2 bases and J gave up 13 bases, with 24 bases separating them. CDR3 loop: CASSELGVSYKNTQYF. CDR3 bases: TGTGCCAGCAGTGAATTGGGGGTGAGCTACAAAAACACGCAGTACTTC.

This clonotype is termed medium-sized. The chain links TRBV6-5 to TRBJ1-1, with D maybe TRBD1 (5 bases). The CDR3 is made up of 13 amino acids. Germline lookup yields CDR1 MNHEY and CDR2 SVGAGI. V lost 7 bases and J 11 bases, leaving 20 bases between the germline ends. CDR3 loop: CASNTQGRGSAFF. The DNA for the CDR3 is TGTGCCAGCAATACTCAGGGCCGGGGCTCGGCTTTCTTT.

V and J are TRBV11-3 and TRBJ2-2; no definite D call. This CDR3 contains 14 residues. The V gene's germline CDR1 is SGHNT and CDR2 YENEEA. V lost 1 base to trimming and J lost 3 bases, with 6 bases between them. The CDR3 protein is CASSLGGDTGELFF. The DNA of the CDR3 is TGTGCCAGCAGCTTAGGTGGAGACACCGGGGAGCTGTTTTTT.

This chain links TRBV6-1 with TRBJ2-1, with D tentatively TRBD1 (6 bases). The DNA end is a closer match to TRBJ2-7, so the J assignment may be wrong. The germline CDR1 and CDR2 sequences are MNHNS and SASEGT. The CDR3 is 17 amino acids. CDR3 loop: CASTFSPSGANGYEQYF. The DNA for the CDR3 is TGTGCCAGCACCTTCTCCCCTTCAGGGGCGAACGGTTACGAGCAGTACTTC.

A word on this clonotype: A much more abundant neighbour one base away suggests this may be a read error. The rearrangement links TRBV6-1 to TRBJ2-4; 7 nucleotides match TRBD2. The CDR3 consists of 16 residues. Germline CDR1 MNHNS, CDR2 SASEGT. CDR3 in amino acids: CASRELGGSDKDTQYF. CDR3 DNA: TGTGCCAGCCGTGAATTGGGGGGGAGCGACAAAGATACGCAGTATTTC.